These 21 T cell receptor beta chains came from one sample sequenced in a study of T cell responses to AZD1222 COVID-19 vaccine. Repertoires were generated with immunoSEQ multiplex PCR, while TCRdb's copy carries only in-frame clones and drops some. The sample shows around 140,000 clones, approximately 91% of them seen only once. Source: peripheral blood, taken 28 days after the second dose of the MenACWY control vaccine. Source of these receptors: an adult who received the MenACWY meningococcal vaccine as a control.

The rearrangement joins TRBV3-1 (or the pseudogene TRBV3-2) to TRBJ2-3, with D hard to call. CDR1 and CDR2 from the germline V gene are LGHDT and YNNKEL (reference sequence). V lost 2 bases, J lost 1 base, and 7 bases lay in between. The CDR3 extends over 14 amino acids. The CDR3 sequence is CASSQRVGTDTQYF. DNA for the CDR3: TGTGCCAGCAGCCAACGGGTCGGCACAGATACGCAGTATTTT.

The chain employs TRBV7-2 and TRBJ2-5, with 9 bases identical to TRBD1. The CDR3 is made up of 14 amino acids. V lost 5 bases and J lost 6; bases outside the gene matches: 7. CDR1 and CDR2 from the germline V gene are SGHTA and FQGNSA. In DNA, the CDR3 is TGTGCCAGCAGCGGACGGACAGGGGAGAAGACCCAGTACTTC. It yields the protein CASSGRTGEKTQYF.

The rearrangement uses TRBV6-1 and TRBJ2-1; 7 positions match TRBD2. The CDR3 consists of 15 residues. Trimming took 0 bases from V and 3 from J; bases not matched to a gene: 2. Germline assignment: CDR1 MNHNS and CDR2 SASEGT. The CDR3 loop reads CASSEAGGFYNEQFF. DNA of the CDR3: TGTGCCAGCAGTGAAGCGGGGGGGTTCTACAATGAGCAGTTCTTC.

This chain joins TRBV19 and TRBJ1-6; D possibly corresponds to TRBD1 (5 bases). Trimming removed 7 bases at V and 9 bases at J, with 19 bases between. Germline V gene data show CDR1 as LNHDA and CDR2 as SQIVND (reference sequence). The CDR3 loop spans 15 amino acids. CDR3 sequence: CASNRMGDAGSPLHF. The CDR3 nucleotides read TGTGCCAGTAACAGGATGGGAGATGCGGGTTCACCCCTCCACTTT.

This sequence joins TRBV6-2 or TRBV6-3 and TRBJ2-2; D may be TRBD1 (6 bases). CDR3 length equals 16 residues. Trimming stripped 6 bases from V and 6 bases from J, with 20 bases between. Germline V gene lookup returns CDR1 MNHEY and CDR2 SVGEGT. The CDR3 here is CASSFHTGTNSGELFF. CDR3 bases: TGTGCCAGCAGCTTTCACACCGGGACAAACTCCGGGGAGCTGTTTTTT.

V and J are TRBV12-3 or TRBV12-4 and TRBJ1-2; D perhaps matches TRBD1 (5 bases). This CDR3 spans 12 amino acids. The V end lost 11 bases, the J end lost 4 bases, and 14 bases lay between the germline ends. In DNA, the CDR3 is TGTGCCGCTCGGGGGTCAGGCTATGGCTACACCTTC. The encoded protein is CAARGSGYGYTF.

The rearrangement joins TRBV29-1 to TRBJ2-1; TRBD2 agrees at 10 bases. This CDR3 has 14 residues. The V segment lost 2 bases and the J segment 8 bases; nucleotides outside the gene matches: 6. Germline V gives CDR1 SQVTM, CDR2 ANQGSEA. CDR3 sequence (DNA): TGCAGCGTTGAATCCAGCCTAGCGGGGGATGAGCAGTTCTTC. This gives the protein CSVESSLAGDEQFF.

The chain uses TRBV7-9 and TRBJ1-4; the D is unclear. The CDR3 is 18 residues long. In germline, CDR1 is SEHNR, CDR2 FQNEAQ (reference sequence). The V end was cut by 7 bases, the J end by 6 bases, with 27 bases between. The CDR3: CASTNSTSVYDRDEKLFF. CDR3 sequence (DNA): TGTGCCAGCACCAATAGTACCTCCGTGTATGATAGGGATGAAAAACTGTTTTTT.

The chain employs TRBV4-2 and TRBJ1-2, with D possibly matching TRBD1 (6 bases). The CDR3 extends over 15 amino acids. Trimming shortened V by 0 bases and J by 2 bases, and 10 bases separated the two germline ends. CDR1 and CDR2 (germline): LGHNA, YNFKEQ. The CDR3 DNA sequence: TGTGCCAGCAGCCAAGACAGGGGAGAGAACTATGGCTACACCTTC. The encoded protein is CASSQDRGENYGYTF.

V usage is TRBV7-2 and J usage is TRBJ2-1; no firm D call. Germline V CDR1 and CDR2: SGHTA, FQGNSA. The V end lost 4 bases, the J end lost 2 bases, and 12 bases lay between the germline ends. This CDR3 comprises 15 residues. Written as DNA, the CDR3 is TGTGCCAGCAGCTCTCTCCTTAGGGCCTACAATGAGCAGTTCTTC. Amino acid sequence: CASSSLLRAYNEQFF.

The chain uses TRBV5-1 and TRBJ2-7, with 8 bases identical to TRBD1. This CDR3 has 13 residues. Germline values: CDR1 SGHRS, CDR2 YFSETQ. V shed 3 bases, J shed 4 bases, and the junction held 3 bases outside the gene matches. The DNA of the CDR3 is TGCGCCAGCAGCTCCCAGGGGGCTTACGAGCAGTACTTC. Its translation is CASSSQGAYEQYF.

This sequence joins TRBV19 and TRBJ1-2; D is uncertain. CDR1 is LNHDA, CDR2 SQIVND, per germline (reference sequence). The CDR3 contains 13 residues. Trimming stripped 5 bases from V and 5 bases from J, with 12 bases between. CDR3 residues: CASSPGSPYGYTF. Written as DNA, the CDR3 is TGTGCCAGTAGTCCTGGGTCTCCGTATGGCTACACCTTC.

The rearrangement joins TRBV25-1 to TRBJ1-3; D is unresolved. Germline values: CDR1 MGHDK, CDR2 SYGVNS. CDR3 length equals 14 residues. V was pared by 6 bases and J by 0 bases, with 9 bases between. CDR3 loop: CASSPTGSGNTIYF. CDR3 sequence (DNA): TGTGCCAGCAGCCCGACGGGCTCTGGAAACACCATATATTTT.

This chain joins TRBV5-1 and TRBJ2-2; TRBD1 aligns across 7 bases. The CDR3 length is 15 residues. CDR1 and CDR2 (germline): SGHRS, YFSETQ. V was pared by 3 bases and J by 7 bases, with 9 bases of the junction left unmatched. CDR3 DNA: TGCGCCAGCAGCTACTGGACAGGACTTGACGGGGAGCTGTTTTTT. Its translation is CASSYWTGLDGELFF.

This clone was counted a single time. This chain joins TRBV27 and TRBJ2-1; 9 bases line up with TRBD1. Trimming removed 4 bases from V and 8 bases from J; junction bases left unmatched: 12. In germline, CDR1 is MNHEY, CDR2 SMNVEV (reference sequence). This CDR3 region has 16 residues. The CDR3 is CASSSKYTGGTDEQFF. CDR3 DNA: TGTGCCAGCAGTTCCAAATATACAGGGGGCACGGATGAGCAGTTCTTC.

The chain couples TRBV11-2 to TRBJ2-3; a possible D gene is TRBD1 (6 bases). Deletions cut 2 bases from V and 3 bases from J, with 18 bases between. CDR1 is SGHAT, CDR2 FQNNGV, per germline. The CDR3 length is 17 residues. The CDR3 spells CASSLRGRGLWTDTQYF. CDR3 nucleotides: TGTGCCAGCAGCTTACGTGGCAGGGGTTTATGGACAGATACGCAGTATTTT. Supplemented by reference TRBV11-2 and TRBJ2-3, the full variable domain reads EAGVAQSPRYKIIEKRQSVAFWCNPISGHATLYWYQQILGQGPKLLIQFQNNGVVDDSQLPKDRFSAERLKGVDSTLKIQPAKLEDSAVYLCASSLRGRGLWTDTQYFGPGTRLTVL.

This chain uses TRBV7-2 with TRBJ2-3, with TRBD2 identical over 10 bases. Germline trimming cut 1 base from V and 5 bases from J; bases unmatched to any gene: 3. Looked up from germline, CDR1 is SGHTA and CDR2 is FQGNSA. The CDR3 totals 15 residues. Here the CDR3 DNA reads TGTGCCAGCAGCTTAGAGCTAGCGGGAGTAGATACGCAGTATTTT. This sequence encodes CASSLELAGVDTQYF.

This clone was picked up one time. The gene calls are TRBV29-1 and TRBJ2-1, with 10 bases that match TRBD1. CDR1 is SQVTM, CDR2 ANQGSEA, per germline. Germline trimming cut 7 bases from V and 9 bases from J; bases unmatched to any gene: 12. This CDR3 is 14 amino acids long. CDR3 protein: CSASALDRGSEQFF. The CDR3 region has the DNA TGCAGCGCCTCGGCCTTGGACAGGGGGAGTGAGCAGTTCTTC.

CDR3 DNA: TGTGCCAGCAGCCAATATCTAAGGGGTCCCCAGCATTTT. Translation: CASSQYLRGPQHF. This chain links TRBV14 with TRBJ1-5, with D perhaps matching TRBD1 (5 bases). The CDR3 has 13 residues. V was trimmed by 2 bases and J by 10 bases, leaving 12 bases between them. Germline assignment: CDR1 SGHDN and CDR2 FVKESK.

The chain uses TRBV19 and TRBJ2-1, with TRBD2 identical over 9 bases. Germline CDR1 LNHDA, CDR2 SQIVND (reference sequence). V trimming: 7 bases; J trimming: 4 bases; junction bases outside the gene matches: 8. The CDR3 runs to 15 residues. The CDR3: CASKGLAGIYNEQFF. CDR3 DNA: TGTGCCAGTAAGGGCCTAGCGGGAATTTACAATGAGCAGTTCTTC.

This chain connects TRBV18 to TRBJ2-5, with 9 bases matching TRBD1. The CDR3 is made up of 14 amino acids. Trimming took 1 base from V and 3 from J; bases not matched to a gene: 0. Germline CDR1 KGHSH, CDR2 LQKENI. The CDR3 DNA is TGTGCCAGCTCACCACGGACAGGGGAAGAGACCCAGTACTTC. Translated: CASSPRTGEETQYF.